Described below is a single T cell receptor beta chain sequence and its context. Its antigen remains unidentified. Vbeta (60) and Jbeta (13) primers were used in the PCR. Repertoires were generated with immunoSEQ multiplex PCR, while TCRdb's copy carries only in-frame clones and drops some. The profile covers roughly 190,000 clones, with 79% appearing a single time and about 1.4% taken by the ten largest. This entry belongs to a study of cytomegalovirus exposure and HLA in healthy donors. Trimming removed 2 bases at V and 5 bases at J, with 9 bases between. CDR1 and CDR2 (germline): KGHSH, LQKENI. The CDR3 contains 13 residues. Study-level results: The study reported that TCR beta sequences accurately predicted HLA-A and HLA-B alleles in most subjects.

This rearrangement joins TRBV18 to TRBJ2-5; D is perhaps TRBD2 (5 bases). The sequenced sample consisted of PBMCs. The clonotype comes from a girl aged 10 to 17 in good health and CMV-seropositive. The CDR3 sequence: CASSPGRRETQYF. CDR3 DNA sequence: TGTGCCAGCTCACCAGGCAGGAGGGAGACCCAGTACTTC.